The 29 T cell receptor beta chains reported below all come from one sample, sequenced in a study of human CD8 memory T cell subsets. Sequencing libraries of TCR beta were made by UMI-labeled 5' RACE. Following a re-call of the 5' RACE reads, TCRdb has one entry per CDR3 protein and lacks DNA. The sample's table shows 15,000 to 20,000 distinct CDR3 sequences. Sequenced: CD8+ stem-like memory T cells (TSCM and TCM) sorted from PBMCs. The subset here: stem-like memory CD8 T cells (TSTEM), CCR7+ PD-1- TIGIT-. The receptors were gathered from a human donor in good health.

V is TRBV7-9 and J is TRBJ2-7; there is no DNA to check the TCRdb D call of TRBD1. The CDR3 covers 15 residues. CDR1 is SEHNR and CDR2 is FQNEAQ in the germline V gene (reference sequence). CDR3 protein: CASSSWDRSSYEQYF.

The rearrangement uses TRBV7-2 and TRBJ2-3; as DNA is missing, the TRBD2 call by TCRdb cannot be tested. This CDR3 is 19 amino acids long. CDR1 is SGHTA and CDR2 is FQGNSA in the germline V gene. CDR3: CASSLAHLAGGPGTDTQYF.

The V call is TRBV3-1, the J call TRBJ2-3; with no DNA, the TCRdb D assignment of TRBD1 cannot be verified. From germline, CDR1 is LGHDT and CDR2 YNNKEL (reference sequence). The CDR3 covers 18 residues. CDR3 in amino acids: CASSQDTYGGQLTDTQYF.

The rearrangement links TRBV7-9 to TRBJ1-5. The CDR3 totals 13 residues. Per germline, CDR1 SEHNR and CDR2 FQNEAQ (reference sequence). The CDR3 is CASSFSENQPQHF. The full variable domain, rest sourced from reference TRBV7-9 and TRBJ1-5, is DTGVSQNPRHKITKRGQNVTFRCDPISEHNRLYWYRQTLGQGPEFLTYFQNEAQLEKSRLLSDRFSAERPKGSFSTLEIQRTEQGDSAMYLCASSFSENQPQHFGDGTRLSIL.

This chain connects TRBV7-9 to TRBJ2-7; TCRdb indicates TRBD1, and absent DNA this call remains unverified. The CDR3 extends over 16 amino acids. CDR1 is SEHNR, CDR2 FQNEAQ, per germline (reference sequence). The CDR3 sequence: CASSPTTGTGYYEQYF.

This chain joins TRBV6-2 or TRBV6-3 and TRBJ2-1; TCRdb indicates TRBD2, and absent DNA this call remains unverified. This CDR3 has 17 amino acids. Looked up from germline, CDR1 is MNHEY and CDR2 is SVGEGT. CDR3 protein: CASSYGPGLAGEGVQFF.

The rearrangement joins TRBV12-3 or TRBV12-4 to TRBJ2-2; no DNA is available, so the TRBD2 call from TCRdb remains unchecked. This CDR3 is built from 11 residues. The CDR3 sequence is CASRGAGELFF.

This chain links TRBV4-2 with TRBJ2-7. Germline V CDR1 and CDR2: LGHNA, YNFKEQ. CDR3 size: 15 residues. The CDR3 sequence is CASSPRPGFSYEQYF.

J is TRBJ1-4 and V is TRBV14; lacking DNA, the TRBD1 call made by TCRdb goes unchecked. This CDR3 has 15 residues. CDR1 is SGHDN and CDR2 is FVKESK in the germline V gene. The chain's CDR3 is CASSLNDRGGEKLFF.

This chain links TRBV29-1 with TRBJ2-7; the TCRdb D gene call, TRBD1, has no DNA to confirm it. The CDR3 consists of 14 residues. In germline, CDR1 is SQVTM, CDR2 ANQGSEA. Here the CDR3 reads CSVEDRGRYYEQYF.

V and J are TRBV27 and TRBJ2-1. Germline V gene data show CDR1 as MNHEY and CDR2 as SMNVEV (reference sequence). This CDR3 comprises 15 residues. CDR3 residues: CASSLAGDGYNEQFF.

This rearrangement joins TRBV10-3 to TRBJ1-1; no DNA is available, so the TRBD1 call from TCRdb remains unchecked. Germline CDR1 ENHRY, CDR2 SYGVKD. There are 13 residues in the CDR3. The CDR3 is CAISETRDTEAFF.

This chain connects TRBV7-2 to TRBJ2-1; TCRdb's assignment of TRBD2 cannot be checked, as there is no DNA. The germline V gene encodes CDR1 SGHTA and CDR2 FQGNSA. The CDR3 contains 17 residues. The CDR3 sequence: CASSLLLAGVKGGEQFF.

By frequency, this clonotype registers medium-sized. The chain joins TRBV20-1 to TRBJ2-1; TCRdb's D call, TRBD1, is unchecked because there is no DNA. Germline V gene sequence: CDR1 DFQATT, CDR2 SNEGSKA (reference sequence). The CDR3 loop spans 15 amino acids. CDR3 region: CSANPDRSFQNEQFF.

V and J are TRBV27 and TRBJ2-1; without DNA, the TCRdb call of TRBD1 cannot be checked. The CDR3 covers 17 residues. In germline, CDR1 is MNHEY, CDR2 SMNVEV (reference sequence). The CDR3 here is CASSWKPGTGGDNEQFF.

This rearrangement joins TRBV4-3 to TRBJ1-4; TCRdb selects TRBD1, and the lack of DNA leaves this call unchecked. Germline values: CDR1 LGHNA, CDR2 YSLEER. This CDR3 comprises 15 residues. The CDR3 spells CASSRWTETNEKLFF.

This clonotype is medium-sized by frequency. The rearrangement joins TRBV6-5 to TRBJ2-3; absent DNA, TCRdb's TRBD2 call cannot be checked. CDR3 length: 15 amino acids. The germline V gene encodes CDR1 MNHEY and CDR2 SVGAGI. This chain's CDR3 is CASSRGTSGSDTQYF.

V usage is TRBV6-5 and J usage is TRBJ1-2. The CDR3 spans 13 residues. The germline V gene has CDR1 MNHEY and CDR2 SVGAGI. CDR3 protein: CASSLLLAGGYTF.

The CDR3 is CASSIVPRASNTGELFF. The chain carries TRBV19 and TRBJ2-2; with no DNA, the TCRdb D assignment of TRBD2 cannot be verified. This CDR3 contains 17 residues. Germline lookup yields CDR1 LNHDA and CDR2 SQIVND (reference sequence).

The CDR3 region is CSARVGGGTDTQYF. This chain joins TRBV20-1 and TRBJ2-3; there is no DNA to check the TCRdb D call of TRBD1. Looked up from germline, CDR1 is DFQATT and CDR2 is SNEGSKA (reference sequence). The CDR3 consists of 14 residues.

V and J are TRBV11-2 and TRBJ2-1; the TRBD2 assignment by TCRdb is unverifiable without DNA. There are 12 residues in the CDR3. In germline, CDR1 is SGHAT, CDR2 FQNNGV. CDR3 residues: CASSLGGSEQFF.

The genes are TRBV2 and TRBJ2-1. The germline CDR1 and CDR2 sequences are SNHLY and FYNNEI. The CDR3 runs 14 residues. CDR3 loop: CASSDGFSYNEQFF.

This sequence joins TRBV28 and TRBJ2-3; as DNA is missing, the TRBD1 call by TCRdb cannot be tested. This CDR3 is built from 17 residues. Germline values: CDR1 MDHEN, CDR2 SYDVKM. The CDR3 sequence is CASSLRDRGFGTDTQYF.

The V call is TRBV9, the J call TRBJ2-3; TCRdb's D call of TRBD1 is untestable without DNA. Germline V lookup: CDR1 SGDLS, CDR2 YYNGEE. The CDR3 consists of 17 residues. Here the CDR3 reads CASSAGDRMSSSDTQYF.

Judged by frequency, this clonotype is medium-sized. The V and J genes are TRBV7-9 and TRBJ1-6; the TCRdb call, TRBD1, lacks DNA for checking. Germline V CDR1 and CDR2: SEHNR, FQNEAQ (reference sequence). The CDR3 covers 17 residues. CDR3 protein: CASSDDRASSYNSPLHF. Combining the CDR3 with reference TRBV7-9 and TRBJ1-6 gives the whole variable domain DTGVSQNPRHKITKRGQNVTFRCDPISEHNRLYWYRQTLGQGPEFLTYFQNEAQLEKSRLLSDRFSAERPKGSFSTLEIQRTEQGDSAMYLCASSDDRASSYNSPLHFGNGTRLTVT.

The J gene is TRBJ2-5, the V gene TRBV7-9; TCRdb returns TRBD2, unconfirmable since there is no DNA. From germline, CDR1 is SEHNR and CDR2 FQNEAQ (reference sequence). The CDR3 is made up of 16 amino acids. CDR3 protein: CASSLYGGPYEETQYF.

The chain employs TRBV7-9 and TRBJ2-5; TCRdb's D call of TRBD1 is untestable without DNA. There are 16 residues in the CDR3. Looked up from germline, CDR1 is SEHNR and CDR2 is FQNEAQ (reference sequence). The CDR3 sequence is CASSSEINPGQETQYF.

CDR3 region: CSARGLSTDTQYF. The rearrangement uses TRBV20-1 and TRBJ2-3. Germline loops: CDR1 DFQATT, CDR2 SNEGSKA (reference sequence). CDR3 length: 13 residues.

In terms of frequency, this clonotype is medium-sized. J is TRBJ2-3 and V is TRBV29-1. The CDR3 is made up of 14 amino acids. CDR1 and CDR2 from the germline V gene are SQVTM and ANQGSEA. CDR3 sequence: CSVGGIKETDTQYF.